Given below is one T cell receptor (beta chain) in context. Trimming cost V 10 bases and J 5 bases, with 14 bases left between them. Germline CDR1 and CDR2: LNHDA and SQIVND (reference sequence). The length of the CDR3 is 12 residues. This sample was included in a study of glioma-infiltrating T cells after dendritic cell vaccination. Clones were sequenced by immunoSEQ multiplex PCR, and TCRdb holds only the in-frame ones, with some missing. The data hold over 55,000 clones, with around 86% observed a single time. No glioblastoma patient carried an isocitrate dehydrogenase mutation. The starting material was blood, obtained before dendritic cell vaccination. This receptor was taken from a human donor with glioblastoma. The chain uses TRBV19 and TRBJ2-5; possibly TRBD2 for D (5 bases). CDR3 DNA sequence: TGTGCCACCTCAACACTAGGGGAGACCCAGTACTTC. Translation gives CATSTLGETQYF.